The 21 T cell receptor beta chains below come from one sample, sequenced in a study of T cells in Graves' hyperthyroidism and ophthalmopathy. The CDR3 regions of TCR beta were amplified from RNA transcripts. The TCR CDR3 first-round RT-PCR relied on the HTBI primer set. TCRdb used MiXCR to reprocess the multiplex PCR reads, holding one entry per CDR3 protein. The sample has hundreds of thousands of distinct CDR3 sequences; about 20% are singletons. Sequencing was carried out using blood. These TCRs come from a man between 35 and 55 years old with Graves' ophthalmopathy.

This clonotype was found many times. This chain's CDR3 is CASRGQGTQYF. In nucleotides, the CDR3 is TGTGCCAGCAGGGGGCAAGGAACCCAGTACTTC. The chain is built from TRBV7-8 and TRBJ2-5, with D perhaps matching TRBD1 (5 bases). This CDR3 has 11 residues. CDR1 is SGHVS and CDR2 is FQNEAQ in the germline V gene. Trimming left V 6 bases short and J 8 bases short, with 10 bases between.

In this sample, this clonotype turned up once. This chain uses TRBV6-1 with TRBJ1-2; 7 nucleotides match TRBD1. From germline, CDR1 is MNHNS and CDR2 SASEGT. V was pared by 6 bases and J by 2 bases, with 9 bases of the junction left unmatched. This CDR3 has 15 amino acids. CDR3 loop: CASSDTGDANYGYTF. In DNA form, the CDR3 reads TGTGCCAGCAGCGATACAGGGGATGCGAACTATGGCTACACCTTC.

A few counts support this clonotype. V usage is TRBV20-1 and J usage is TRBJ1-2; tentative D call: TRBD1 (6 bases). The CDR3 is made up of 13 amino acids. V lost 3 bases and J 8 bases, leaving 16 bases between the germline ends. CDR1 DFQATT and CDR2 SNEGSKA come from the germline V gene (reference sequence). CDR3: CSAREGGRGGYTF. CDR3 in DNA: TGCAGTGCTAGGGAGGGGGGGCGAGGAGGCTACACCTTC.

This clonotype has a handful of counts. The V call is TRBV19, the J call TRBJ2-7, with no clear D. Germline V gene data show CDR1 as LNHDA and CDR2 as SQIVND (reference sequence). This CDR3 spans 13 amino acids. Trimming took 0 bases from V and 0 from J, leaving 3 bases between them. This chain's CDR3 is CASSIDNSYEQYF. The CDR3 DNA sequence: TGTGCCAGTAGTATAGACAACTCCTACGAGCAGTACTTC.

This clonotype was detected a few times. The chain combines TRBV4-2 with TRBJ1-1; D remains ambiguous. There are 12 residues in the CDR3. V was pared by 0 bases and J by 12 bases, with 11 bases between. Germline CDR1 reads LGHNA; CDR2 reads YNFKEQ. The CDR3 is CASSQDSAVPFF. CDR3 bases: TGTGCCAGCAGCCAAGATTCGGCAGTTCCTTTCTTT.

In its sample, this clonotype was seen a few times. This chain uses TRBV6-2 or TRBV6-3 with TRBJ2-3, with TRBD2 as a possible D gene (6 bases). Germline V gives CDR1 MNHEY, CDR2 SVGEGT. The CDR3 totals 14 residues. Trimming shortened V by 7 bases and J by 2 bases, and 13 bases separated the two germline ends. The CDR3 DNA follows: TGTGCCAGCATAGCGCGGGGCACCACAGATACGCAGTATTTT. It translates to CASIARGTTDTQYF.

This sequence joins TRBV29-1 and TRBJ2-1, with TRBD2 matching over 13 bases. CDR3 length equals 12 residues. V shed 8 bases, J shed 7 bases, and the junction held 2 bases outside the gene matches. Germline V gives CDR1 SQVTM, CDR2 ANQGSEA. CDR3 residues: CSTLAGGNEQFF. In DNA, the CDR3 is TGCAGCACACTAGCGGGAGGGAATGAGCAGTTCTTC.

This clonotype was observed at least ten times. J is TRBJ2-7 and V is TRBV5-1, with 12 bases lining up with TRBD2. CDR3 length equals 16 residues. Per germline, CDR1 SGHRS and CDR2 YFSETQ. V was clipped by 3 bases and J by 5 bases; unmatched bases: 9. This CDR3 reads CASSSDLAGGWNEQYF. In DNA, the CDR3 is TGCGCCAGCAGCTCTGACCTAGCGGGAGGGTGGAACGAGCAGTACTTC. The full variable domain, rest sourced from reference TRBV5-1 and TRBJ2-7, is KAGVTQTPRYLIKTRGQQVTLSCSPISGHRSVSWYQQTPGQGLQFLFEYFSETQRNKGNFPGRFSGRQFSNSRSEMNVSTLELGDSALYLCASSSDLAGGWNEQYFGPGTRLTVT.

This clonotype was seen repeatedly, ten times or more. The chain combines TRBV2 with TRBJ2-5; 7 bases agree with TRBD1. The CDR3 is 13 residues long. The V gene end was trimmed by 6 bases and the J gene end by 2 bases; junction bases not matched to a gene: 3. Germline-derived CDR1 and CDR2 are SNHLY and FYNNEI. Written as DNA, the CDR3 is TGTGCCAGCAGGGGACAGATACAAGAGACCCAGTACTTC. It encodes CASRGQIQETQYF.

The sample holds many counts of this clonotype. CDR3 residues: CASSPRQGFAYGYTF. The CDR3 DNA sequence: TGTGCCAGCAGCCCCCGACAGGGCTTTGCCTATGGCTACACCTTC. The rearrangement joins TRBV12-3 or TRBV12-4 to TRBJ1-2, with TRBD1 matching 7 bases. Unmatched junction bases numbered 11, after V lost 6 bases and J lost 4 bases. CDR3 size: 15 residues.

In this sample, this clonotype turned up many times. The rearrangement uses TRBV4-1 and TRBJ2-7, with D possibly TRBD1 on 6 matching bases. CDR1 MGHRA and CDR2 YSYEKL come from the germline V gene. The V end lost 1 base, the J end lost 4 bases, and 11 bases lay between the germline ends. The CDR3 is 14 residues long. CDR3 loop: CASSQVAGEYEQYF. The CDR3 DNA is TGCGCCAGCAGCCAAGTAGCAGGGGAGTACGAGCAGTACTTC.

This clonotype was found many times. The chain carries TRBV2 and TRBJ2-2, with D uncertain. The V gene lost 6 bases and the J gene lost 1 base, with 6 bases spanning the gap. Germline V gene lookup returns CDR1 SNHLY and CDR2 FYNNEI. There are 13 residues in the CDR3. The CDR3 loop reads CASSKENTGELFF. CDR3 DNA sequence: TGTGCCAGCAGCAAAGAGAACACCGGGGAGCTGTTTTTT. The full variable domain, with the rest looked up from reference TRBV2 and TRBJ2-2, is EPEVTQTPSHQVTQMGQEVILRCVPISNHLYFYWYRQILGQKVEFLVSFYNNEISEKSEIFDDQFSVERPDGSNFTLKIRSTKLEDSAMYFCASSKENTGELFFGEGSRLTVL.

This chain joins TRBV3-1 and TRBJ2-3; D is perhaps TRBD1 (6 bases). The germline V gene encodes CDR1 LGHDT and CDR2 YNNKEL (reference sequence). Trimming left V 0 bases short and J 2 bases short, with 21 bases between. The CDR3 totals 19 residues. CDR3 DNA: TGTGCCAGCAGCCAAGATCTAAGGGGATTGGGGGACAACACAGATACGCAGTATTTT. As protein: CASSQDLRGLGDNTDTQYF.

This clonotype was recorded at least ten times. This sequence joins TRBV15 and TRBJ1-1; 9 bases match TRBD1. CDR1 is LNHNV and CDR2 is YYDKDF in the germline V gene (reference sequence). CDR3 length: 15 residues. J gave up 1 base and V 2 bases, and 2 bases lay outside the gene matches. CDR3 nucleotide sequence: TGTGCCACCAGCAGACCGGGACAGGGGAACACTGAAGCTTTCTTT. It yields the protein CATSRPGQGNTEAFF.

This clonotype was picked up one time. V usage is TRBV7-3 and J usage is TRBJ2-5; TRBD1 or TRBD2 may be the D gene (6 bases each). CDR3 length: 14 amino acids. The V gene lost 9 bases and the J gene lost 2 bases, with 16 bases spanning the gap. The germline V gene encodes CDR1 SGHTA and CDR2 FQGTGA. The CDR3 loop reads CARRGGTLQETQYF. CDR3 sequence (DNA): TGTGCCAGAAGAGGGGGGACTTTACAAGAGACCCAGTACTTC.

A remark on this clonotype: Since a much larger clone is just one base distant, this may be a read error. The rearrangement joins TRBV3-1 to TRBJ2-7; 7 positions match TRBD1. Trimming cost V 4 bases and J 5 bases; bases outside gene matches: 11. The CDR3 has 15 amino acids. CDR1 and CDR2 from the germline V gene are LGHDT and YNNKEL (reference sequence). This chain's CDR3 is CASSLRQGVGHEQYF. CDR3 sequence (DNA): TGTGCCAGCAGCCTCCGACAGGGTGTGGGGCACGAGCAGTACTTC.

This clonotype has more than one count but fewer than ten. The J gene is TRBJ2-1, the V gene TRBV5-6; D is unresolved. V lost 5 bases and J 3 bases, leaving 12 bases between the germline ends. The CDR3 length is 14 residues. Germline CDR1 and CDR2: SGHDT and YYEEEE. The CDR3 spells CASRPSPNYNEQFF. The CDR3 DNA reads TGTGCCAGCAGACCGAGTCCCAACTACAATGAGCAGTTCTTC.

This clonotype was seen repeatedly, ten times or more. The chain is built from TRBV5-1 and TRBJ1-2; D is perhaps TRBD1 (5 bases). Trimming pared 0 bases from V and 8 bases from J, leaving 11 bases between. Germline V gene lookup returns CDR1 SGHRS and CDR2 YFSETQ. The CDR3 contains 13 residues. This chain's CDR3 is CASSLEGLTGYTF. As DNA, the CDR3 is TGCGCCAGCAGCTTGGAGGGACTTACGGGCTACACCTTC.

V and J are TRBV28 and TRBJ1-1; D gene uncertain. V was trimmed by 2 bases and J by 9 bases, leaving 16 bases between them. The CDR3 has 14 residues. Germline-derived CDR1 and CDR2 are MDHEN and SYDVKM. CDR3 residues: CASSLEVSGVKAFF. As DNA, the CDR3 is TGTGCCAGCAGTTTAGAAGTCTCCGGGGTGAAAGCTTTCTTT.

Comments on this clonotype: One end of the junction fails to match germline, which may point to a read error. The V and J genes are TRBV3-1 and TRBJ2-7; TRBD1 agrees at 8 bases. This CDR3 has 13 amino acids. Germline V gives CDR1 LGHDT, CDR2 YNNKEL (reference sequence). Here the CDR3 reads CASSRTGTYGQYF. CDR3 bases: TGTGCCAGCAGTCGGACAGGGACCTACGGGCAGTACTTC.

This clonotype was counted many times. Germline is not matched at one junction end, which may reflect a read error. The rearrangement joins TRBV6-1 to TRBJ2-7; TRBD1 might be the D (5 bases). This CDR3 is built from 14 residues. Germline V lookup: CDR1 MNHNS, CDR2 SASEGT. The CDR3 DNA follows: TGTGCCAGCCGTGAGGCCGTAGGGGCCTACGAGCAGTACTTC. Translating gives CASREAVGAYEQYF.